This entry concerns a single T cell receptor (beta chain). Its specific antigen is unknown. Base qualities are missing; no much larger clone stands one base away. This specimen comes from a study of blood T cell repertoires in COVID-19 (TCRdb year 2020). For context, the study as a whole: Collaborator samples came from the United States, Italy and Spain and covered acute and convalescent phases of COVID-19. A freely available public database, intended as a resource for researchers studying the immune response to SARS-CoV-2, is where the repertoires were released. The material from the prospective study consisted of cDNA or gDNA derived from T cells, B-cell-depleted T cells, or PBMCs. Where available, HLA class I and class II types were taken from metadata supplied by the sample provider and were not determined by assay-based typing. The samples were drawn from the first 160 participants of the ongoing ImmuneRACE study and from about 1,200 subjects provided by 6 global collaborators. Subjects who had been exposed to COVID-19, were actively infected with it, or had recovered from it provided the deeply sampled blood TCRbeta repertoires that made up the dataset. The sample metadata nearly always contained a de-identified subject ID, COVID-19 status, age in years and sex. The investigation overall reported the following: How much clinical and demographic metadata was included differed by source and by participant, and the metadata was provided uncurated.

The collaborating institutions used their own protocols to collect whole blood in K2EDTA tubes. For TCRbeta analysis, collaborators shipped samples as frozen whole blood, isolated PBMCs, or DNA extracted from either of those sample types. TCRbeta CDR3 regions were amplified from genomic DNA by means of the immunoSEQ Assay, a bias-controlled multiplex PCR. Per the authors' processing: The number of nucleated cells in each sample was estimated by amplification of reference gene primers within the assay. To quantify the absolute abundance of each unique TCRbeta CDR3 rearrangement, sequence reads were collapsed and filtered. For each sample, productive Simpson clonality was calculated as the square root of Simpson's diversity index over productive rearrangements. As stored in TCRdb, this immuneACCESS dataset retains in-frame rearrangements with V and J assigned. A fraction of the clones does not appear; measured against another copy, unresolved V genes explain less than half of the discrepancy, and the remainder lacks a known reason. That table gives V, J and clone size, and the DNA gave D and trimming. For this sample the table gives some 120,000 clones, of which roughly 83% were detected only once. About 5.4% of the sample comes from the top ten.

Clipping removes 3 bases from V and 2 bases from J, with 6 as the unmatched junction base count. CDR1 and CDR2, looked up from the germline V gene, are KGHSH and LQKENI. CDR3 length: 16 amino acids, cysteine to phenylalanine. Just CDR3 DNA is preserved here, 48 bases in frame from base 1. The sequence was obtained from a human donor in a cohort sampled during active COVID-19. The sequenced sample consisted of peripheral blood. The rearranged chain carries TRBV18 and TRBJ2-7; TRBD2 lines up with 11 middle nucleotides. The CDR3 amino acid sequence is: CASSPTTSGNTYEQYF. At the DNA level, the sequence is TGTGCCAGCTCACCCACGACTAGCGGGAATACCTACGAGCAGTACTTC.